These 21 T cell receptor beta chains were sequenced from one sample in a study of T cell clones after liver transplantation. Clones were sequenced by immunoSEQ multiplex PCR, and TCRdb holds only the in-frame ones, with some missing. The sample holds about 74,000 clones, around 80% seen once. Sample: CD4+ T cells from blood, taken before liver transplant. The receptors come from a human donor who received a liver transplant.

This clone appeared a few times. V is TRBV29-1 and J is TRBJ1-2, with 9 bases that match TRBD1. The CDR3 runs 13 residues. Unmatched junction bases numbered 5, after V lost 1 base and J lost 8 bases. Germline V lookup: CDR1 SQVTM, CDR2 ANQGSEA. CDR3 in amino acids: CSVEGRQGGGYTF. The CDR3 DNA reads as TGCAGCGTTGAAGGTCGACAGGGGGGAGGCTACACCTTC.

The chain has TRBV5-1 and TRBJ2-5; D call uncertain. Germline V lookup: CDR1 SGHRS, CDR2 YFSETQ. The CDR3 runs 14 residues. Trimming stripped 1 base from V and 5 bases from J, with 12 bases between. The CDR3 DNA follows: TGCGCCAGCAGCTTGATCGCCTCTTGGGAGACCCAGTACTTC. This sequence encodes CASSLIASWETQYF.

The V and J genes are TRBV27 and TRBJ2-3; the match to TRBD2 covers 8 bases. The V segment lost 3 bases and the J segment 5 bases; nucleotides outside the gene matches: 4. This CDR3 spans 14 amino acids. CDR1 and CDR2 (germline): MNHEY, SMNVEV (reference sequence). CDR3 sequence reads: CASSLSGSRDTQYF. DNA of the CDR3: TGTGCCAGCAGTTTGAGCGGGAGTCGAGATACGCAGTATTTT.

This chain uses TRBV29-1 with TRBJ1-3; D is perhaps TRBD1 (6 bases). CDR3 size: 14 residues. Germline CDR1 and CDR2: SQVTM and ANQGSEA. CDR3 DNA sequence: TGCGGCCAGACAGGAGCCCTCTCTGGAAACACCATATATTTT. Residues: CGQTGALSGNTIYF.

This sequence joins TRBV30 and TRBJ1-1; 7 bases agree with TRBD1. CDR1 GTSNPN and CDR2 SVGIG come from the germline V gene (reference sequence). J was trimmed by 5 bases and V by 5 bases; bases with no gene match: 11. The CDR3 length is 14 residues. The CDR3 spells CAWHSMRGRTEAFF. CDR3 in DNA: TGTGCCTGGCACAGCATGAGGGGGCGAACTGAAGCTTTCTTT.

V is TRBV6-1 and J is TRBJ1-2; 7 bases are shared with TRBD1. Germline loops: CDR1 MNHNS, CDR2 SASEGT. Trimming took 4 bases from V and 0 from J; bases not matched to a gene: 5. This CDR3 has 15 amino acids. CDR3 DNA: TGTGCCAGCAGTGCCGGGGGACAGACTAACTATGGCTACACCTTC. The encoded protein is CASSAGGQTNYGYTF.

The chain employs TRBV21-1 and TRBJ2-7; the D call of TRBD2 is as the table states it, not checked on the DNA. TRBV21-1 is a known pseudogene. CDR3 length: 17 residues. The CDR3 sequence: CASSKGGGRESSYEQYF. CDR3 in DNA: TGTGCCAGCAGCAAAGGGGGCGGGAGGGAGAGCTCCTACGAGCAGTACTTC.

The chain joins TRBV14 to TRBJ2-7, with no clear D. The CDR3 is 16 residues long. Trimming stripped 0 bases from V and 6 bases from J, with 18 bases between. Germline V CDR1 and CDR2: SGHDN, FVKESK. The DNA for the CDR3 is TGTGCCAGCAGCCAAGATCTCCGGGTATCCTGGACCGAGCAGTACTTC. Translating it yields CASSQDLRVSWTEQYF.

The V gene is TRBV27, the J gene TRBJ2-7; perhaps TRBD1 as D (6 bases). This CDR3 is 17 amino acids long. With 5 bases removed from V and 0 bases from J, the gap between germline ends came to 20 bases. Germline V gene lookup returns CDR1 MNHEY and CDR2 SMNVEV (reference sequence). For the CDR3, the DNA is TGTGCCAGCAGTCCTGGATCGGGACAACACGTCTCCTACGAGCAGTACTTC. Translation gives CASSPGSGQHVSYEQYF.

This clone showed up just a few times. The chain carries TRBV28 and TRBJ2-7; tentative D call: TRBD2 (6 bases). Germline CDR1 reads MDHEN; CDR2 reads SYDVKM. This CDR3 comprises 12 residues. The germline V and J ends were trimmed by 8 bases and 2 bases, with 10 bases remaining between them. The CDR3 DNA reads as TGTGCCAGCGGCGGGACGGCCTACGAGCAGTACTTC. Amino acids: CASGGTAYEQYF. Complete variable domain (other parts from reference TRBV28 and TRBJ2-7): DVKVTQSSRYLVKRTGEKVFLECVQDMDHENMFWYRQDPGLGLRLIYFSYDVKMKEKGDIPEGYSVSREKKERFSLILESASTNQTSMYLCASGGTAYEQYFGPGTRLTVT.

This clone is a singleton in its sample. The V and J genes are TRBV9 and TRBJ1-4, with D possibly matching TRBD1 (6 bases). V lost 0 bases to trimming and J lost 8 bases, with 20 bases between them. CDR3 length equals 17 residues. CDR1 is SGDLS and CDR2 is YYNGEE in the germline V gene. The CDR3 coding sequence is TGTGCCAGCAGCGTAGGGGCAGGGGTTCATGTTCCGGAAAAACTGTTTTTT. This sequence encodes CASSVGAGVHVPEKLFF.

In this sample, this clone turned up a few times. The rearrangement joins TRBV19 to TRBJ2-3; D gene uncertain. The CDR3 sequence is 15 residues long. V lost 5 bases to trimming and J lost 2 bases, with 14 bases between them. The germline CDR1 and CDR2 sequences are LNHDA and SQIVND (reference sequence). CDR3 residues: CASSRPASFTDTQYF. The CDR3 nucleotides are TGTGCCAGTAGTCGTCCGGCCTCCTTCACAGATACGCAGTATTTT.

The chain joins TRBV6-6 to TRBJ2-7; maybe TRBD1 (6 bases). CDR3 length equals 15 residues. Germline V gene data show CDR1 as MNHNY and CDR2 as SVGAGI (reference sequence). Trimming took off 3 bases at V and 3 bases at J, with 15 bases between the two ends. Here the CDR3 DNA reads TGTGCCAGCAGTTATCGATCCGGGACAAACTACGAGCAGTACTTC. Translating it yields CASSYRSGTNYEQYF.

The gene calls are TRBV5-4 and TRBJ1-1; D unclear. V was shortened by 2 bases and J by 10 bases, with 15 bases between the two germline ends. Germline CDR1 and CDR2: SGHNT and YYREEE (reference sequence). This CDR3 has 13 residues. The CDR3 loop is CASSFWTDARAFF. CDR3 sequence (DNA): TGTGCCAGCAGCTTTTGGACGGACGCAAGAGCTTTCTTT.

This clone came up many times. The genes are TRBV14 and TRBJ2-3; 9 nucleotides line up with TRBD2. This CDR3 comprises 14 residues. The germline gives CDR1 SGHDN, CDR2 FVKESK. V was pared by 4 bases and J by 5 bases, with 4 bases of the junction left unmatched. The CDR3 is CASSPLSGRDTQYF. The CDR3 DNA follows: TGTGCCAGCAGCCCCCTTAGCGGGAGAGATACGCAGTATTTT.

In this sample, this clone turned up once. Other DNA sequences in the sample encode the same CDR3. The CDR3: CASSPGQGSYEQYF. The CDR3, as DNA: TGTGCCAGCTCACCCGGACAGGGCTCCTACGAGCAGTACTTC. The chain combines TRBV18 with TRBJ2-7, with 8 positions matching TRBD1. Germline-derived CDR1 and CDR2 are KGHSH and LQKENI. This CDR3 is 14 amino acids long. Trimming cost V 3 bases and J 0 bases; bases outside gene matches: 1.

The chain joins TRBV5-8 to TRBJ1-1; TRBD1 matches at 8 bases. Per the germline V gene, CDR1 is SGHTS and CDR2 is YDEGEE. The CDR3 spans 13 residues. Trimming removed 4 bases from V and 4 bases from J; junction bases left unmatched: 3. The CDR3 spells CASSLRGPTEAFF. CDR3 sequence (DNA): TGTGCCAGCAGCCTCAGGGGGCCCACTGAAGCTTTCTTT.

The rearrangement joins TRBV11-2 to TRBJ2-1; TRBD1 might be the D (6 bases). Germline V gives CDR1 SGHAT, CDR2 FQNNGV. Trimming stripped 2 bases from V and 11 bases from J, with 13 bases between. The CDR3 runs 13 residues. CDR3 sequence: CASSLISGTKQFF. CDR3 in DNA: TGTGCCAGCAGCTTAATCTCGGGGACAAAGCAGTTCTTC.

V gene TRBV19 combines with J gene TRBJ2-5, with D perhaps assigned TRBD1 or TRBD2 (6 bases each). Deletions cut 6 bases from V and 6 bases from J, with 17 bases between. The CDR3 length is 14 residues. The germline V gene encodes CDR1 LNHDA and CDR2 SQIVND (reference sequence). As DNA, the CDR3 is TGTGCCAGTAGGGCGGTGGGGGGCCAGCAGACCCAGTACTTC. Amino acids: CASRAVGGQQTQYF.

The V gene is TRBV25-1, the J gene TRBJ2-7; TRBD2 is a possible D gene (5 bases). The CDR3 sequence is 12 residues long. Germline CDR1 and CDR2: MGHDK and SYGVNS. V was pared by 10 bases and J by 0 bases, with 10 bases between. The DNA of the CDR3 is TGTGCCACCCGGGGTGACTCCTACGAGCAGTACTTC. Residues: CATRGDSYEQYF.

The V and J genes are TRBV4-1 and TRBJ2-4; TRBD1 matches at 11 bases. The CDR3 is made up of 15 amino acids. Trimming removed 0 bases from V and 6 bases from J; junction bases left unmatched: 1. Germline lookup yields CDR1 MGHRA and CDR2 YSYEKL. This CDR3 reads CASSQEGQGVNIQYF. CDR3 coding DNA: TGCGCCAGCAGCCAAGAGGGACAGGGGGTAAACATTCAGTACTTC.